A single sample gave rise to the 16 T cell receptor beta chains below, sequenced in a study of blood T cell repertoires in COVID-19. TCRdb keeps only in-frame clones here, not all; method: immunoSEQ multiplex PCR. The sample includes over 150,000 clones, around 80% seen only once; the top ten take around 7.9%. Sequenced sample: PBMCs or T cells enriched from blood (not recorded which). The receptors stem from a man aged 50 to 60 who had recovered from COVID-19.

The gene calls are TRBV29-1 and TRBJ2-5; D might be TRBD2 (6 bases). The V gene's germline CDR1 is SQVTM and CDR2 ANQGSEA. Trimming cost V 3 bases and J 5 bases, with 10 bases left between them. The CDR3 covers 12 residues. Here the CDR3 reads CSVEAGGETQYF. In DNA form, the CDR3 reads TGCAGCGTTGAGGCTGGAGGGGAGACCCAGTACTTC.

The chain employs TRBV2 and TRBJ2-7; weak D call: TRBD1 (7 bases). This CDR3 contains 17 residues. V lost 4 bases to trimming and J lost 0 bases, with 19 bases between them. Per the germline V gene, CDR1 is SNHLY and CDR2 is FYNNEI. The CDR3 protein is CASSVFQGGHSSYEQYF. Written as DNA, the CDR3 is TGTGCCAGCAGTGTGTTTCAGGGGGGACACAGCTCCTACGAGCAGTACTTC.

The chain is built from TRBV5-6 and TRBJ1-2; TRBD1 agrees at 9 bases. CDR3 size: 14 residues. V trimming: 4 bases; J trimming: 3 bases; junction bases outside the gene matches: 4. Germline V gene lookup returns CDR1 SGHDT and CDR2 YYEEEE. Written as DNA, the CDR3 is TGTGCCAGCAGCCGGACAGGGGAAGACTATGGCTACACCTTC. Translation: CASSRTGEDYGYTF. Filled out from reference TRBV5-6 and TRBJ1-2, the complete variable domain reads DAGVTQSPTHLIKTRGQQVTLRCSPKSGHDTVSWYQQALGQGPQFIFQYYEEEERQRGNFPDRFSGHQFPNYSSELNVNALLLGDSALYLCASSRTGEDYGYTFGSGTRLTVV.

This sequence joins TRBV9 and TRBJ1-2; D unresolved. This CDR3 region has 14 residues. The V and J ends lost 2 bases and 0 bases respectively, with 8 bases between them. Germline V gives CDR1 SGDLS, CDR2 YYNGEE. This chain's CDR3 is CASSVNIANYGYTF. The CDR3, as DNA: TGTGCCAGCAGCGTTAACATCGCTAACTATGGCTACACCTTC.

The genes are TRBV5-5 and TRBJ2-2; tentative D call: TRBD2 (5 bases). Germline CDR1 is SGHKS and CDR2 is YYEKEE (reference sequence). Trimming stripped 1 base from V and 7 bases from J, with 8 bases between. The CDR3 is 13 amino acids. CDR3 amino acids: CASSLTRIGELFF. Here the CDR3 DNA reads TGTGCCAGCAGCTTGACTAGGATCGGGGAGCTGTTTTTT.

This clone was seen more than once but under ten times. The V call is TRBV5-1, the J call TRBJ2-7; TRBD1 matches at 9 bases. The CDR3 totals 12 residues. Losses at the gene ends were 4 bases for V and 12 bases for J; bases not matched to a gene: 8. Germline CDR1 is SGHRS and CDR2 is YFSETQ. CDR3 sequence: CASSPDRGVRYF. DNA for the CDR3: TGCGCCAGCAGCCCCGACAGGGGGGTAAGGTACTTC.

This clone was counted a few times. This CDR3 reads CASSIAAGGYGYTF. The CDR3 DNA follows: TGTGCCAGTAGTATAGCGGCAGGGGGCTATGGCTACACCTTC. The gene calls are TRBV19 and TRBJ1-2, with 7 positions matching TRBD1. Trimming at V came to 1 base and at J to 4 bases, leaving 3 bases not matched to a gene. This CDR3 spans 14 amino acids. Germline lookup yields CDR1 LNHDA and CDR2 SQIVND (reference sequence). Looking up the rest from reference TRBV19 and TRBJ1-2 gives the full variable domain: DGGITQSPKYLFRKEGQNVTLSCEQNLNHDAMYWYRQDPGQGLRLIYYSQIVNDFQKGDIAEGYSVSREKKESFPLTVTSAQKNPTAFYLCASSIAAGGYGYTFGSGTRLTVV.

This clone was recorded once. This chain links TRBV19 with TRBJ1-1; tentatively, D is TRBD1 (5 bases). Germline V gene sequence: CDR1 LNHDA, CDR2 SQIVND (reference sequence). The germline V and J ends were trimmed by 4 bases and 6 bases, with 18 bases remaining between them. The length of the CDR3 is 15 residues. CDR3 residues: CASSSQGAGGSEAFF. The CDR3, as DNA: TGTGCCAGTAGTAGCCAGGGAGCGGGAGGGTCTGAAGCTTTCTTT.

This rearrangement joins TRBV7-2 to TRBJ1-2; D remains ambiguous. This CDR3 is 16 amino acids long. The V end lost 1 base, the J end lost 5 bases, and 17 bases lay between the germline ends. Germline values: CDR1 SGHTA, CDR2 FQGNSA. CDR3 residues: CASSLGPNWREYGYTF. The CDR3 DNA sequence: TGTGCCAGCAGCTTAGGACCAAACTGGAGGGAGTATGGCTACACCTTC.

The chain is built from TRBV10-3 and TRBJ1-1, with a possible D match to TRBD1 (5 bases). Deletions cut 5 bases from V and 3 bases from J, with 10 bases between. This CDR3 has 13 residues. Germline CDR1 ENHRY, CDR2 SYGVKD. The CDR3 DNA reads as TGTGCCATCAGTATACAGGCCTACACTGAAGCTTTCTTT. This sequence encodes CAISIQAYTEAFF.

V and J are TRBV20-1 and TRBJ2-3; possible D gene TRBD2, 6 bases. The germline V gene has CDR1 DFQATT and CDR2 SNEGSKA (reference sequence). Trimming pared 5 bases from V and 11 bases from J, leaving 14 bases between. This CDR3 region has 11 residues. CDR3 residues: CSAYRDSEQYF. The CDR3 DNA is TGCAGTGCTTACCGGGACTCTGAGCAGTATTTT.

The V call is TRBV19, the J call TRBJ1-5; TRBD1 matches at 10 bases. Trimming took 3 bases from V and 4 from J; bases not matched to a gene: 3. This CDR3 is 15 amino acids long. Germline values: CDR1 LNHDA, CDR2 SQIVND (reference sequence). The CDR3 is CASSIDRGLNQPQHF. CDR3 bases: TGTGCCAGTAGTATTGACAGGGGGCTGAATCAGCCCCAGCATTTT.

The rearrangement uses TRBV19 and TRBJ1-4; no definite D call. The CDR3 extends over 14 amino acids. Germline CDR1 LNHDA, CDR2 SQIVND (reference sequence). Between the trimmed V and J ends, which lost 4 bases and 0 bases, there was a span of 6 bases. Here the CDR3 reads CASSRQATNEKLFF. The CDR3 DNA is TGTGCCAGTAGTAGGCAGGCAACTAATGAAAAACTGTTTTTT. Complete variable domain (other parts from reference TRBV19 and TRBJ1-4): DGGITQSPKYLFRKEGQNVTLSCEQNLNHDAMYWYRQDPGQGLRLIYYSQIVNDFQKGDIAEGYSVSREKKESFPLTVTSAQKNPTAFYLCASSRQATNEKLFFGSGTQLSVL.

This chain links TRBV18 with TRBJ2-1, with TRBD1 matching over 10 bases. CDR3 length equals 17 residues. V lost 3 bases and J lost 4; bases outside the gene matches: 9. Germline lookup yields CDR1 KGHSH and CDR2 LQKENI. The CDR3 bases are TGTGCCAGCTCACCGACTAGATCGGGACAGGGGTACAATGAGCAGTTCTTC. Its protein is CASSPTRSGQGYNEQFF.

The V gene is TRBV5-8, the J gene TRBJ2-2, with TRBD1 matching 8 bases. The length of the CDR3 is 14 residues. Germline loops: CDR1 SGHTS, CDR2 YDEGEE. J gave up 7 bases and V 4 bases, and 6 bases lay outside the gene matches. The DNA for the CDR3 is TGTGCCAGCAGCCCCAGGGGGCTGGGCGGGGAGCTGTTTTTT. It codes for CASSPRGLGGELFF.

Points on this clone: Other nucleotide sequences from this sample produce the same CDR3. The chain uses TRBV19 and TRBJ1-1, with TRBD1 identical over 7 bases. The junction had 2 bases not matched to a gene; V was cut back by 2 bases and J by 2 bases. Looked up from germline, CDR1 is LNHDA and CDR2 is SQIVND (reference sequence). The CDR3 contains 14 residues. CDR3 protein: CASSIRGGNTEAFF. CDR3 DNA: TGTGCCAGTAGTATACGAGGGGGCAACACTGAAGCTTTCTTT.